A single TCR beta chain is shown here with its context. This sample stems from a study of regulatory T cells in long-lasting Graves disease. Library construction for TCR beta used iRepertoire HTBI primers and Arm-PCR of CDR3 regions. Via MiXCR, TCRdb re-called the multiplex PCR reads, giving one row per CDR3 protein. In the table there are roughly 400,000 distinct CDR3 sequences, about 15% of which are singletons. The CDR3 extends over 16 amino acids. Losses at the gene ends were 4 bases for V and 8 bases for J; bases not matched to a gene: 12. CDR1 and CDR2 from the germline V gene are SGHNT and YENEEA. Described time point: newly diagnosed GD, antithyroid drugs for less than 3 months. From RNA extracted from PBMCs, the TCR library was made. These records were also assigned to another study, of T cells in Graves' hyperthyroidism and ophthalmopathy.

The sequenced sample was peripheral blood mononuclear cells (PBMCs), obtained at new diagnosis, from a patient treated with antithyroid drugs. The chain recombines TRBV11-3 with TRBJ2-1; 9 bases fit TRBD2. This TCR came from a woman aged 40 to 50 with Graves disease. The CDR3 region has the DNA TGTGCCAGCAGCTCCTACGGGACTAGCCCTATTGATGAGCAGTTCTTC. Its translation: CASSSYGTSPIDEQFF. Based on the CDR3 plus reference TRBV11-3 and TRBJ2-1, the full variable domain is EAGVVQSPRYKIIEKKQPVAFWCNPISGHNTLYWYLQNLGQGPELLIRYENEEAVDDSQLPKDRFSAERLKGVDSTLKIQPAELGDSAVYLCASSSYGTSPIDEQFFGPGTRLTVL.